This T cell receptor beta chain was found in a study of regulatory T cells in long-lasting Graves disease. Noted time point: persistent/refractory GD, antithyroid drugs over 5 years with positive TRAb. Generation of the TCR library employed RNA extracted from PBMCs. In building TCR beta libraries, iRepertoire HTBI primers were used together with Arm-PCR of CDR3 regions. TCRdb redid the calling of the multiplex PCR reads with MiXCR, one entry per CDR3 protein. The profile covers approximately 350,000 distinct CDR3 sequences, with around 23% appearing a single time and approximately 27% taken by the ten largest. Sequenced material: peripheral blood mononuclear cells (PBMCs), taken when the disease was refractory, from a patient treated with antithyroid drugs. The sequence was collected from a woman aged 40 to 50 with Graves disease.

DNA for the CDR3: TGTGCCAGCAGGCGGACTAGCGGGAGTCAGACCACCTACAATGAGCAGTTCTTC. Protein product: CASRRTSGSQTTYNEQFF. The rearrangement uses TRBV2 and TRBJ2-1; 13 nucleotides align to TRBD2. The CDR3 totals 18 residues. V lost 6 bases to trimming and J lost 2 bases; unmatched junction nucleotides: 10. Germline V gene data show CDR1 as SNHLY and CDR2 as FYNNEI.